A single sample is the source of the 10 T cell receptor beta chains below, sequenced in a study of lymphopenia after photon versus proton radiotherapy. The assay was immunoSEQ multiplex PCR, and TCRdb's table has in-frame clones only and misses some. The sample has approximately 22,000 clones; 85% are singletons. Here the sequenced sample was peripheral blood, taken from a patient treated with photon-based radiotherapy. Receptors were obtained from a man in his 60s with pancreatic cancer.

The CDR3 sequence: CASSWPNGGANEQFF. The CDR3 coding sequence is TGTGCCAGCAGCTGGCCGAACGGGGGGGCCAATGAGCAGTTCTTC. The chain combines TRBV5-4 with TRBJ2-1; TRBD2 matches at 8 bases. This CDR3 region has 15 residues. The germline CDR1 and CDR2 sequences are SGHNT and YYREEE (reference sequence). Germline trimming cut 3 bases from V and 6 bases from J; bases unmatched to any gene: 8.

Remarks on this clone: The junction departs from germline at one end; a sequencing error may be responsible. The chain employs TRBV20-1 and TRBJ2-1; D is uncertain. The CDR3 runs 11 residues. Germline V CDR1 and CDR2: DFQATT, SNEGSKA (reference sequence). CDR3 in DNA: TGCAGCGCTATCACTTACAATGAGCAGTTCTTC. It codes for CSAITYNEQFF.

This sequence joins TRBV2 and TRBJ1-5; weak D call: TRBD1 (5 bases). The germline V gene has CDR1 SNHLY and CDR2 FYNNEI. The germline V and J ends were trimmed by 7 bases and 2 bases, with 12 bases remaining between them. The CDR3 is made up of 14 amino acids. CDR3 bases: TGTGCCAGCAACGGGGGTGGAGGCAATCAGCCCCAGCATTTT. It codes for CASNGGGGNQPQHF.

The V call is TRBV2, the J call TRBJ1-4; possible D gene TRBD1, 5 bases. The CDR3 spans 19 residues. The V and J ends lost 7 bases and 0 bases respectively, with 24 bases between them. Germline V gene lookup returns CDR1 SNHLY and CDR2 FYNNEI. The CDR3 protein is CASMGPGRGRVATNEKLFF. CDR3 sequence (DNA): TGTGCCAGCATGGGTCCGGGTCGGGGGAGAGTTGCAACTAATGAAAAACTGTTTTTT.

The chain has TRBV18 and TRBJ1-4; tentative D call: TRBD1 (6 bases). V shed 3 bases and J shed 7 bases, with 12 bases lying between them. The CDR3 loop spans 14 amino acids. Germline V gene data show CDR1 as KGHSH and CDR2 as LQKENI. The chain's CDR3 is CASSPDSPTEKLFF. The CDR3, as DNA: TGTGCCAGCTCACCGGACAGCCCAACTGAAAAACTGTTTTTT.

This chain uses TRBV2 with TRBJ2-2; TRBD1 matches 9 bases. Germline trimming cut 5 bases from V and 6 bases from J; bases unmatched to any gene: 4. CDR1 is SNHLY and CDR2 is FYNNEI in the germline V gene. The CDR3 is 14 residues long. The CDR3: CASSPQGASGELFF. The CDR3 bases are TGTGCCAGCAGTCCACAGGGGGCGTCCGGGGAGCTGTTTTTT.

The J gene is TRBJ2-2, the V gene TRBV9, with a tentative D call TRBD2 (5 bases). Germline loops: CDR1 SGDLS, CDR2 YYNGEE. This CDR3 is 14 amino acids long. Trimming cost V 0 bases and J 8 bases, with 11 bases left between them. This CDR3 is CASSVDGERGELFF. The CDR3 coding sequence is TGTGCCAGCAGCGTAGACGGGGAGCGGGGGGAGCTGTTTTTT.

The J gene is TRBJ2-5, the V gene TRBV18, with TRBD2 matching over 7 bases. Germline V lookup: CDR1 KGHSH, CDR2 LQKENI. This CDR3 comprises 13 residues. V lost 5 bases to trimming and J lost 3 bases; unmatched junction nucleotides: 3. The CDR3 sequence: CASSMAGEETQYF. CDR3 bases: TGTGCCAGCTCAATGGCGGGGGAAGAGACCCAGTACTTC.

The sample holds a few counts of this clone. The chain combines TRBV5-1 with TRBJ1-2; 10 nucleotides align to TRBD1. CDR1 and CDR2 from the germline V gene are SGHRS and YFSETQ. The length of the CDR3 is 17 residues. Trimming took 0 bases from V and 4 from J; bases not matched to a gene: 9. The CDR3 here is CASSLDGQGVSTYGYTF. The CDR3 DNA follows: TGCGCCAGCAGCTTGGATGGACAGGGGGTTTCTACCTATGGCTACACCTTC.

The CDR3 DNA reads TGTGCCAGCAGACCCGACAGAAGTAACTATGGCTACACCTTC. Translating gives CASRPDRSNYGYTF. This chain links TRBV5-4 with TRBJ1-2; a possible D gene is TRBD1 (5 bases). The CDR3 has 14 residues. V gave up 5 bases and J gave up 1 base, with 12 bases separating them. CDR1 and CDR2 from the germline V gene are SGHNT and YYREEE (reference sequence).